These 2 T cell receptor beta chains were all obtained from the same sample, sequenced in a study of identifying expanded T cells in peripheral blood. Sequencing was performed with immunoSEQ multiplex PCR; in TCRdb, only in-frame clones are kept and a portion is missing. Among about 84,000 clones listed, more than 75% were seen once. Sequencing was done on a sample of blood. The receptors originated from a person aged 18-70 years in good health.

The rearrangement joins TRBV29-1 to TRBJ1-1; D perhaps matches TRBD1 (5 bases). The germline gives CDR1 SQVTM, CDR2 ANQGSEA. The CDR3 runs to 10 residues. The CDR3 spells CSGGNTEAFF. DNA of the CDR3: TGCAGTGGGGGGAACACTGAAGCTTTCTTT. The whole variable domain, remainder taken from reference TRBV29-1 and TRBJ1-1, is SAVISQKPSRDICQRGTSLTIQCQVDSQVTMMFWYRQQPGQSLTLIATANQGSEATYESGFVIDKFPISRPNLTFSTLTVSNMSPEDSSIYLCSGGNTEAFFGQGTRLTVV.

This chain links TRBV5-6 with TRBJ1-1; the match to TRBD1 covers 7 bases. The CDR3 totals 15 residues. Looked up from germline, CDR1 is SGHDT and CDR2 is YYEEEE. J was trimmed by 0 bases and V by 0 bases; bases with no gene match: 2. DNA of the CDR3: TGTGCCAGCAGCTTGGGGACAGGAATGAACACTGAAGCTTTCTTT. The encoded protein is CASSLGTGMNTEAFF.